This T cell receptor (beta chain) was profiled in a study of T cell responses to AZD1222 COVID-19 vaccine. This CDR3 is 14 amino acids long. Germline assignment: CDR1 LNHDA and CDR2 SQIVND (reference sequence). The V and J ends lost 8 bases and 2 bases, in that order; junction bases with no gene match: 4. This clone was detected only once. Its specificity is unknown. General study points: Only 5 or 6 individuals given AZD1222 were seropositive at baseline. Spike-spanning, vaccine-associated CD4 TCRs were dominant at 160-218 and 743-854. The reported proportion of spike-specific TCRs targeting unmutated variant regions was nearly half. Donors, mostly white British, included more females; clonal diversity was possibly underestimated.

Sequencing was performed with immunoSEQ multiplex PCR; in TCRdb, only in-frame clones are kept and a portion is missing. The sample records 40,000 to 60,000 clones, around 80% being singletons. The chain combines TRBV19 with TRBJ2-1; 9 bases are a match to TRBD1. This receptor was identified in an adult in good health. This material consisted of peripheral blood, taken on day 0 of MenACWY control vaccination. The DNA for the CDR3 is TGTGCCAGTTCCGGGACAGGGACCTACAATGAGCAGTTCTTC. This gives the protein CASSGTGTYNEQFF.